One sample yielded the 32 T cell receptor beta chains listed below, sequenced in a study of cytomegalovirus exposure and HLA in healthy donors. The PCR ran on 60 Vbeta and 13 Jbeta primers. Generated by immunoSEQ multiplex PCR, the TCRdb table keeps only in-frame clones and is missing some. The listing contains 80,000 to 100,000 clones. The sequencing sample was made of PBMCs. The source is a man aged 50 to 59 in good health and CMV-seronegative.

CDR3 nucleotides: TGTGCCAGCAGCTTACCCACAGGGGGCCAAGAGACCCAGTACTTC. Encoded protein: CASSLPTGGQETQYF. The gene calls are TRBV7-9 and TRBJ2-5, with 8 bases aligning to TRBD1. Germline CDR1 is SEHNR and CDR2 is FQNEAQ (reference sequence). This CDR3 has 15 amino acids. Trimming cost V 2 bases and J 1 base; bases outside gene matches: 3.

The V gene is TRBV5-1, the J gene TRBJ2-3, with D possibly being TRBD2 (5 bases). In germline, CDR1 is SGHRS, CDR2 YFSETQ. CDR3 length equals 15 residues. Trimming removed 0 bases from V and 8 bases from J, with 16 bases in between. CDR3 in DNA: TGCGCCAGCAGCTTGGCACCGGGAACACTGGGTACGCAGTATTTT. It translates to CASSLAPGTLGTQYF. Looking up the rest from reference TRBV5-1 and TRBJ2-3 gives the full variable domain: KAGVTQTPRYLIKTRGQQVTLSCSPISGHRSVSWYQQTPGQGLQFLFEYFSETQRNKGNFPGRFSGRQFSNSRSEMNVSTLELGDSALYLCASSLAPGTLGTQYFGPGTRLTVL.

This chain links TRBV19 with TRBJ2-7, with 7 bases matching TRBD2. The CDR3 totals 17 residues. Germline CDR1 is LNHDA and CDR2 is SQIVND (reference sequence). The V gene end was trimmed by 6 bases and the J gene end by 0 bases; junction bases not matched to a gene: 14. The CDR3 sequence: CASSGAGSRGSSYEQYF. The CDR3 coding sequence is TGTGCCAGTAGCGGAGCGGGGTCTCGGGGGAGCTCCTACGAGCAGTACTTC.

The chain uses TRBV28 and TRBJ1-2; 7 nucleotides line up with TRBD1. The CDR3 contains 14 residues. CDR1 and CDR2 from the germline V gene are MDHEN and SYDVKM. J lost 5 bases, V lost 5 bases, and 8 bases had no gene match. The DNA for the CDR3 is TGTGCCAGCAGTCCAGGACAGGCCCCTTATGGCTACACCTTC. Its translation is CASSPGQAPYGYTF.

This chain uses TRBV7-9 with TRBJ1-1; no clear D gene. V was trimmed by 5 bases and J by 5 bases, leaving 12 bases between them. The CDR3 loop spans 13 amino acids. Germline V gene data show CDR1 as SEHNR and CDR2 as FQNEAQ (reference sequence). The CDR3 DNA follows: TGTGCCAGCAGCCAGGAAGTTAGGACTGAAGCTTTCTTT. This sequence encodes CASSQEVRTEAFF.

The CDR3 reads CASSHGRRGGNEQFF. The CDR3 DNA sequence: TGTGCCAGCAGCCACGGCCGGCGGGGGGGCAATGAGCAGTTCTTC. The chain carries TRBV9 and TRBJ2-1; 9 bases fit TRBD2. Germline V gene sequence: CDR1 SGDLS, CDR2 YYNGEE. The CDR3 extends over 15 amino acids. With V trimmed by 4 bases and J by 6 bases, 8 bases remained unmatched.

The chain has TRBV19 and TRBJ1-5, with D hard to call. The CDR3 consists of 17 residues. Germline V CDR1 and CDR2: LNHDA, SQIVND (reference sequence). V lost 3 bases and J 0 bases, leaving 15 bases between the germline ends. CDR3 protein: CASSIGPGVYSNQPQHF. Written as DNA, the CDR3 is TGTGCCAGTAGTATTGGGCCAGGCGTTTATAGCAATCAGCCCCAGCATTTT.

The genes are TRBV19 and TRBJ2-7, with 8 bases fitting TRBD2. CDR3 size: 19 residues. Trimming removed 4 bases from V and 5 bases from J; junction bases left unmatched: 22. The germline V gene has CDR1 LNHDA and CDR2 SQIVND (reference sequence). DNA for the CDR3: TGTGCCAGTAGTAAAACGTCTTCGTCGTTGCGGGGGGCTCCCCACGAGCAGTACTTC. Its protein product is CASSKTSSSLRGAPHEQYF. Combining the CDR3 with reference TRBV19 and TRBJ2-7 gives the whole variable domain DGGITQSPKYLFRKEGQNVTLSCEQNLNHDAMYWYRQDPGQGLRLIYYSQIVNDFQKGDIAEGYSVSREKKESFPLTVTSAQKNPTAFYLCASSKTSSSLRGAPHEQYFGPGTRLTVT.

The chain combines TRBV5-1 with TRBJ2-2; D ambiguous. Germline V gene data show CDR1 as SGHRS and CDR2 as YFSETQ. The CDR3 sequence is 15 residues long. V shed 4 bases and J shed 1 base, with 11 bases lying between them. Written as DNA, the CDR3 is TGCGCCAGCAGCGGCGGAACCAGGAACACCGGGGAGCTGTTTTTT. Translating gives CASSGGTRNTGELFF.

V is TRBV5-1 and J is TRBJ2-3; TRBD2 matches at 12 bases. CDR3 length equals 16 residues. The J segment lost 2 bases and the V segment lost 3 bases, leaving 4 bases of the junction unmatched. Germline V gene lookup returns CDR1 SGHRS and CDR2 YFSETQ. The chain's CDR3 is CASSSTSGGNTDTQYF. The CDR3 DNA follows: TGCGCCAGCAGCTCGACTAGCGGGGGAAACACAGATACGCAGTATTTT.

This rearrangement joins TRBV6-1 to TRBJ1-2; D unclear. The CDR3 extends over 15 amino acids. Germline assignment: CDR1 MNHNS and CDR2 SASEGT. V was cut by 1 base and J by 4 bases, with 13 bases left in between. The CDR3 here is CASSEGSSTTYGYTF. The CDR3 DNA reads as TGTGCCAGCAGTGAAGGGTCTTCTACCACCTATGGCTACACCTTC.

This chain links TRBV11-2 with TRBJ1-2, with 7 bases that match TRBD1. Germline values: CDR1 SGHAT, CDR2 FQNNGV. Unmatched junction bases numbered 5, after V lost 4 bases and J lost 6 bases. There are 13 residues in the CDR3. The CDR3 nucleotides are TGTGCCAGCAGCTCCCAGGGGGTTGATGGCTACACCTTC. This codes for CASSSQGVDGYTF. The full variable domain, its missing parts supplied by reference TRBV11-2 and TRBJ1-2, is EAGVAQSPRYKIIEKRQSVAFWCNPISGHATLYWYQQILGQGPKLLIQFQNNGVVDDSQLPKDRFSAERLKGVDSTLKIQPAKLEDSAVYLCASSSQGVDGYTFGSGTRLTVV.

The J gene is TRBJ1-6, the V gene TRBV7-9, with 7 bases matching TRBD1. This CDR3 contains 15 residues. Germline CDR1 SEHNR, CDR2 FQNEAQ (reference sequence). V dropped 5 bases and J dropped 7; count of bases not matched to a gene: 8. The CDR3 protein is CASSTRQGGNSPLHF. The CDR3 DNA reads TGTGCCAGCAGCACGCGACAGGGTGGGAATTCACCCCTCCACTTT.

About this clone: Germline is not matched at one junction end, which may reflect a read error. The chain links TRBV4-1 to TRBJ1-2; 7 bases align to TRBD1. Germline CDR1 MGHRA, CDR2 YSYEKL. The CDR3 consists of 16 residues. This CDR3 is CASSQDFRGLHYDYTF. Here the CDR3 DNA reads TGCGCCAGCAGCCAAGATTTTAGGGGGCTGCACTATGACTACACCTTC.

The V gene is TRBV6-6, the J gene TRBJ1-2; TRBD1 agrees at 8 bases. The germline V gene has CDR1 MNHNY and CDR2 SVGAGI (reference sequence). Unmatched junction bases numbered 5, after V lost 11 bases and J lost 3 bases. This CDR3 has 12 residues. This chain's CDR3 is CAAGGEDYGYTF. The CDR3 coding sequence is TGTGCCGCAGGGGGCGAGGACTATGGCTACACCTTC.

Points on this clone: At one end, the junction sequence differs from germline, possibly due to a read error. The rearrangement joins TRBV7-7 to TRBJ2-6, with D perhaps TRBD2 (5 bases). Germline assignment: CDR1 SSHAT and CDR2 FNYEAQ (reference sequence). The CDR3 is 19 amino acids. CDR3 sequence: CASSLEVATGLAGANVLTF. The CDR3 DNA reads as TGTGCTAGCAGCTTAGAAGTAGCCACCGGACTGGCTGGGGCCAACGTCCTGACTTTC.

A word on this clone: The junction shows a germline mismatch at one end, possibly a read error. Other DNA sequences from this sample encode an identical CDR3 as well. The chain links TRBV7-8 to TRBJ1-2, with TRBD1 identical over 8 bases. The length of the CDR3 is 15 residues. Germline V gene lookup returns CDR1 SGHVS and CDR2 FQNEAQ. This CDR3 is CASSPSSGTGNGYTF. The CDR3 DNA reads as TGCGCCAGCAGTCCATCCTCCGGGACAGGAAATGGCTACACCTTC.

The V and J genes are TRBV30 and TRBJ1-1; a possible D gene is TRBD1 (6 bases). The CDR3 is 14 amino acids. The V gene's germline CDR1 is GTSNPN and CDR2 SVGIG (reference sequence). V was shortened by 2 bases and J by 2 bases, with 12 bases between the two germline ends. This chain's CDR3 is CAWSRQDLNTEAFF. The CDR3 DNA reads TGTGCCTGGAGTAGACAGGACCTTAACACTGAAGCTTTCTTT.

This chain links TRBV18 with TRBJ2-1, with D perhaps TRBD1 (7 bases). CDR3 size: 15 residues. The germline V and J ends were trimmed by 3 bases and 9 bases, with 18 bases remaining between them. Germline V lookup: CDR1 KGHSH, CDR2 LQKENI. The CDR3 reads CASSPGGGPFGEQFF. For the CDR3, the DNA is TGTGCCAGCTCACCCGGAGGGGGCCCCTTTGGTGAGCAGTTCTTC.

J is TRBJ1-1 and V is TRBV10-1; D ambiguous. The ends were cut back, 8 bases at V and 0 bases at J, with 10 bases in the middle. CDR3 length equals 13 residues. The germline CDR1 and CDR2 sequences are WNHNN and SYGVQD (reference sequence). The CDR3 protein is CASQQMMNTEAFF. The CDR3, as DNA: TGCGCCAGCCAACAGATGATGAACACTGAAGCTTTCTTT.

The CDR3 region is CASSLATRGSNEKLFF. DNA for the CDR3: TGTGCCAGCAGCTTAGCTACCAGGGGGAGTAATGAAAAACTGTTTTTT. The chain carries TRBV7-2 and TRBJ1-4, with TRBD1 matching 7 bases. The V gene's germline CDR1 is SGHTA and CDR2 FQGNSA. Trimming removed 0 bases from V and 4 bases from J; junction bases left unmatched: 5. The CDR3 is 16 residues long.

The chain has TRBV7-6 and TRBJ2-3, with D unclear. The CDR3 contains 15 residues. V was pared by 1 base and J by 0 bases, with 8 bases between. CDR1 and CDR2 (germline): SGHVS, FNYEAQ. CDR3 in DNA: TGTGCCAGCAGCTTAGTTCCGACTAGCACAGATACGCAGTATTTT. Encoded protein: CASSLVPTSTDTQYF.

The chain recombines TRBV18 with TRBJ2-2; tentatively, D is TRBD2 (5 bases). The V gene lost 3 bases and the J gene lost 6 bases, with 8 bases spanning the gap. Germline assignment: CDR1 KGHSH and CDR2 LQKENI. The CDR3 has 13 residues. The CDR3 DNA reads TGTGCCAGCTCACCGATGGAGGCCGGGGAGCTGTTTTTT. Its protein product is CASSPMEAGELFF.

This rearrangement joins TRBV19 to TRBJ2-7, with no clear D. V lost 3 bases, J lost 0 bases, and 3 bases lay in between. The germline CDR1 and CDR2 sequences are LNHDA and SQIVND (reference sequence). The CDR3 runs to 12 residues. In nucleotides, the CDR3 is TGTGCCAGTAGTATCGGCTCCTACGAGCAGTACTTC. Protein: CASSIGSYEQYF.

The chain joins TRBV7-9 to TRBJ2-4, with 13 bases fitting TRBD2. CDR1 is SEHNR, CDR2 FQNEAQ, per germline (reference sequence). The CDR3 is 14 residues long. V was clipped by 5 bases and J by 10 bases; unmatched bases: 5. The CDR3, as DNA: TGTGCCAGCAGCCAAGGGACTAGCGGGGATATTCAGTACTTC. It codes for CASSQGTSGDIQYF.

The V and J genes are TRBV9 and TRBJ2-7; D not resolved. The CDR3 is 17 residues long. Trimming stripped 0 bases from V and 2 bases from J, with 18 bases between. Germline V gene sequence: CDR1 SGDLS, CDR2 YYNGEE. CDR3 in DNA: TGTGCCAGCAGCGTAGGTCCAGCAGCTAAGAGCGCCTACGAGCAGTACTTC. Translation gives CASSVGPAAKSAYEQYF. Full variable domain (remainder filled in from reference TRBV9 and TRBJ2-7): DSGVTQTPKHLITATGQRVTLRCSPRSGDLSVYWYQQSLDQGLQFLIQYYNGEERAKGNILERFSAQQFPDLHSELNLSSLELGDSALYFCASSVGPAAKSAYEQYFGPGTRLTVT.

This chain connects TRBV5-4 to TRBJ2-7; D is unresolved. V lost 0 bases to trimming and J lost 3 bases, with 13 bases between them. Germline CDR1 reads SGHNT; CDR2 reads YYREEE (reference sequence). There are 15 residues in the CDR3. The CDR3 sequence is CASSLVLESIYEQYF. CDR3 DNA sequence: TGTGCCAGCAGCTTGGTATTGGAGAGCATCTACGAGCAGTACTTC.

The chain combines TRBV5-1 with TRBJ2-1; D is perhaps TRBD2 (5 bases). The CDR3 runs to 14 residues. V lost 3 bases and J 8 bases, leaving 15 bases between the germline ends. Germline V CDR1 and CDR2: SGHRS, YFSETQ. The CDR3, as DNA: TGCGCCAGCAGCTCCATTCCTAGCTTGTATGAGCAGTTCTTC. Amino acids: CASSSIPSLYEQFF. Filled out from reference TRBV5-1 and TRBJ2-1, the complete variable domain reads KAGVTQTPRYLIKTRGQQVTLSCSPISGHRSVSWYQQTPGQGLQFLFEYFSETQRNKGNFPGRFSGRQFSNSRSEMNVSTLELGDSALYLCASSSIPSLYEQFFGPGTRLTVL.

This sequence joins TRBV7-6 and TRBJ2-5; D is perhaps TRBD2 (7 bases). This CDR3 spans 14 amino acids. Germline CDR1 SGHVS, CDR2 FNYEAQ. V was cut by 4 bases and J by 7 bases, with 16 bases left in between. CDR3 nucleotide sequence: TGTGCCAGCAGCTCGGAGGGGGGGTTCGGGACCCAGTACTTC. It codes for CASSSEGGFGTQYF.

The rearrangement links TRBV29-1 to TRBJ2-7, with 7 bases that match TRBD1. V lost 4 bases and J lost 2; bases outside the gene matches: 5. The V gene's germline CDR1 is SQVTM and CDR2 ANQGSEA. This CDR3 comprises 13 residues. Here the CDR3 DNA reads TGCAGCGTTGGCCGGGACAGCCCCTACGAGCAGTACTTC. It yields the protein CSVGRDSPYEQYF.

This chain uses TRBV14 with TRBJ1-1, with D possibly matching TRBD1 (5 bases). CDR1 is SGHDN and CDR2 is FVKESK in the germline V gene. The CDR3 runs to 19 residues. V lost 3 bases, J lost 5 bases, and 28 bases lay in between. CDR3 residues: CASSHSKRRGEALLTEAFF. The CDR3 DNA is TGTGCCAGCAGCCACTCCAAGAGGAGGGGTGAGGCTTTACTGACTGAAGCTTTCTTT. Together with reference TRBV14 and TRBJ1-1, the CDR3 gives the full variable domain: EAGVTQFPSHSVIEKGQTVTLRCDPISGHDNLYWYRRVMGKEIKFLLHFVKESKQDESGMPNNRFLAERTGGTYSTLKVQPAELEDSGVYFCASSHSKRRGEALLTEAFFGQGTRLTVV.

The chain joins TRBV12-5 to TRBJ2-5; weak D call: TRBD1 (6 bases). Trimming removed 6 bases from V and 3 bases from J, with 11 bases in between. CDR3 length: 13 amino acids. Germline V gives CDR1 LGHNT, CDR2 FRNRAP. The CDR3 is CASGWDTKETQYF. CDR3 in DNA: TGTGCTAGTGGCTGGGACACCAAAGAGACCCAGTACTTC.